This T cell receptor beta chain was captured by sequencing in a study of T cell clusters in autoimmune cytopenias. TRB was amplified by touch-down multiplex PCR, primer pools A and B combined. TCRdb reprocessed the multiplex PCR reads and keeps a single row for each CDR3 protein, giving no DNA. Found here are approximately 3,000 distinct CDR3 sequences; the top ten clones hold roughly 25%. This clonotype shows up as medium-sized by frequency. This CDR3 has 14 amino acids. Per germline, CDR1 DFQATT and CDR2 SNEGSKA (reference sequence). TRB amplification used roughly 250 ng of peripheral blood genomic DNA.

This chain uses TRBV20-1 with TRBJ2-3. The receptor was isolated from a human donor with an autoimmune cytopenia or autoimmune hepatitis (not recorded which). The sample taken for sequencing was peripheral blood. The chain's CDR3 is CSASSLRVADTQYF.